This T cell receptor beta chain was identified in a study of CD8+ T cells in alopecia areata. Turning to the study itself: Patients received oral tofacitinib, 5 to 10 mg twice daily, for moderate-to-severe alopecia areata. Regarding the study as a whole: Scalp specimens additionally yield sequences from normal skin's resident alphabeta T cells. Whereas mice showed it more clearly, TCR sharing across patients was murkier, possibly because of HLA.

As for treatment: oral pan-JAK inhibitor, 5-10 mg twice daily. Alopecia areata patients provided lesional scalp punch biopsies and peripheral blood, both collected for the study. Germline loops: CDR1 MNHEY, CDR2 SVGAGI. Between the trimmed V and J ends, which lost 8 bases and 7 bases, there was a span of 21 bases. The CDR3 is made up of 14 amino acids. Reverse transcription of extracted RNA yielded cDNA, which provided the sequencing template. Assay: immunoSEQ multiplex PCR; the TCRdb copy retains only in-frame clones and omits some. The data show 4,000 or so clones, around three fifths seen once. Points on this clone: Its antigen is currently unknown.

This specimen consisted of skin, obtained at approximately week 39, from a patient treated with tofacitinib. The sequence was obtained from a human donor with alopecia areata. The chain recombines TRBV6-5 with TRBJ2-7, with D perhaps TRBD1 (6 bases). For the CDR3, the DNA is TGTGCCAGCCGAGGCACAGGGCCCCCAGATGAGCAGTACTTC. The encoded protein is CASRGTGPPDEQYF.